This T cell receptor (beta chain) was recovered during a study of T cells after posttransplantation cyclophosphamide. The CDR3 contains 16 residues. V lost 3 bases and J 4 bases, leaving 15 bases between the germline ends. The germline CDR1 and CDR2 sequences are LNHNV and YYDKDF (reference sequence). Busulfan-fludarabine conditioning, marrow transplant, and cyclophosphamide on days +3 and +4 were administered. TCRdb keeps only in-frame clones here, not all; method: immunoSEQ multiplex PCR. The repertoire includes about 7,800 clones, about 85% of them detected once, and 20% to 25% sits in the top ten. Study-wide points: Blood and skin or GI T cell repertoires showed limited TRB overlap. Later post-transplant blood repertoires were often dominated by donor CD8+ memory clones. After PTCy, TRB diversity resembled that of CNI/methotrexate controls.

Of note for this clone: Antigen specificity is unknown.

The starting material was PBMCs, obtained after allogeneic stem cell transplant with posttransplant cyclophosphamide. The chain is built from TRBV15 and TRBJ1-4; D possibly corresponds to TRBD1 (6 bases). This receptor was taken from a female patient aged 40-49 years who received an allogeneic stem cell transplant from an unrelated donor, was CMV-positive, and had no GVHD. Some T cells may arise from the graft donor. The CDR3 sequence is CATSSGTGISNEKLFF. The CDR3 DNA sequence: TGTGCCACCAGCAGCGGTACAGGGATTAGTAATGAAAAACTGTTTTTT.